The 13 T cell receptor beta chains below all came from one sample that was sequenced in a study of blood T cells in healthy people across ages. Primed by a sample-barcoded 5' primer and a J-beta primer mix, a second PCR proceeded for roughly 6 to 12 cycles. TCRdb passed the 5' RACE reads through MiXCR, listing each CDR3 protein once. Among 1.5 million or so distinct CDR3 sequences, around 40% were seen once, and the ten largest hold about 4%. The sample comprised blood. The receptors derive from a woman under 30 in good health.

The chain carries TRBV30 and TRBJ1-1, with no clear D. The CDR3 totals 13 residues. In germline, CDR1 is GTSNPN, CDR2 SVGIG (reference sequence). V was pared by 5 bases and J by 4 bases, with 14 bases between. The CDR3 reads CAWEVVRGTEAFF. Written as DNA, the CDR3 is TGTGCCTGGGAGGTAGTGAGAGGCACTGAAGCTTTCTTT.

This clonotype was observed a handful of times. V usage is TRBV5-1 and J usage is TRBJ1-1; maybe TRBD1 (5 bases). With 5 bases removed from V and 1 base from J, the gap between germline ends came to 12 bases. CDR1 and CDR2 from the germline V gene are SGHRS and YFSETQ. The CDR3 is 14 residues long. The CDR3 DNA reads TGCGCCAGCAGACTCGGGACGGGGAACACTGAAGCTTTCTTT. It specifies CASRLGTGNTEAFF.

This clonotype has only a few counts. The chain is built from TRBV7-2 and TRBJ2-4; 9 bases map to TRBD2. The J call could be wrong; TRBJ2-5 is a better fit for the DNA end. The CDR3 is made up of 13 amino acids. Germline V gene data show CDR1 as SGHTA and CDR2 as FQGNSA. In DNA form, the CDR3 reads TGTGCCAGCAGTCGGGGGACTAGCGAGACCCAGTACTTC. Amino acid sequence: CASSRGTSETQYF.

The chain combines TRBV27 with TRBJ1-1; no definite D call. The CDR3 has 14 residues. The germline gives CDR1 MNHEY, CDR2 SMNVEV (reference sequence). V lost 2 bases, J lost 1 base, and 8 bases lay in between. This chain's CDR3 is CASSLIASNTEAFF. In nucleotides, the CDR3 is TGTGCCAGCAGTTTAATAGCGTCGAACACTGAAGCTTTCTTT.

This clonotype turned up a few times. CDR3 sequence (DNA): TGTGCCAGCGGGGGAGGGGCTAGCCCCTACAATGAGCAGTTCTTC. Translated: CASGGGASPYNEQFF. The V call is TRBV12-3 or TRBV12-4, the J call TRBJ2-1; TRBD2 agrees at 7 bases. After removal of 8 bases from V and 2 bases from J, the junction contained 9 bases not matched to a gene. The CDR3 loop spans 15 amino acids.

This clonotype appeared a few times. V gene TRBV4-1 combines with J gene TRBJ2-7; TRBD1 aligns across 7 bases. The CDR3 runs to 15 residues. V lost 3 bases, J lost 1 base, and 6 bases stayed unmatched. Germline V lookup: CDR1 MGHRA, CDR2 YSYEKL. CDR3 in DNA: TGCGCCAGCAGCCATTACAGGGGAAATTCCTACGAGCAGTACTTC. It codes for CASSHYRGNSYEQYF.

There are a few counts of this clonotype. The chain carries TRBV7-2 and TRBJ2-2, with 7 bases fitting TRBD1. CDR3 length: 15 residues. CDR1 and CDR2 (germline): SGHTA, FQGNSA. V was clipped by 3 bases and J by 5 bases; unmatched bases: 6. In DNA, the CDR3 is TGTGCCAGCAGCTTTCGACAGGGTAGGACCGGGGAGCTGTTTTTT. Protein product: CASSFRQGRTGELFF.

The chain couples TRBV3-1 to TRBJ1-4; D gene ambiguous. The V end lost 5 bases, the J end lost 7 bases, and 17 bases lay between the germline ends. This CDR3 region has 15 residues. Germline V gene data show CDR1 as LGHDT and CDR2 as YNNKEL (reference sequence). The CDR3 bases are TGTGCCAGCAGCGAAGGTGGCTCCGAGATTGAAAAACTGTTTTTT. Protein sequence: CASSEGGSEIEKLFF.

The chain carries TRBV20-1 and TRBJ2-3; 8 bases line up with TRBD2. CDR1 and CDR2 from the germline V gene are DFQATT and SNEGSKA (reference sequence). V trimming: 8 bases; J trimming: 2 bases; junction bases outside the gene matches: 9. This CDR3 region has 14 residues. In DNA form, the CDR3 reads TGCAGTCCACCAGCGGGAGTCCTCACAGATACGCAGTATTTT. Translated: CSPPAGVLTDTQYF.

This clonotype was found a few times. The J gene is TRBJ2-7, the V gene TRBV2; 7 nucleotides line up with TRBD2. Germline trimming cut 10 bases from V and 5 bases from J; bases unmatched to any gene: 5. Germline-derived CDR1 and CDR2 are SNHLY and FYNNEI. The CDR3 spans 11 residues. The CDR3 DNA sequence: TGTGCCACCCGACTAGCCAACGAGCAGTACTTC. Its protein product is CATRLANEQYF. Full variable domain (remainder filled in from reference TRBV2 and TRBJ2-7): EPEVTQTPSHQVTQMGQEVILRCVPISNHLYFYWYRQILGQKVEFLVSFYNNEISEKSEIFDDQFSVERPDGSNFTLKIRSTKLEDSAMYFCATRLANEQYFGPGTRLTVT.

To note about this clonotype: The junction departs from germline at one end; a sequencing error may be responsible. The genes are TRBV12-3 or TRBV12-4 and TRBJ2-5; D is uncertain. CDR3 size: 14 residues. The CDR3 bases are TGTGCCAACAGTTTATTGACATCGAAAGAGACCCAGTACTTC. Translation gives CANSLLTSKETQYF.

This clonotype was observed once. V gene TRBV6-1 combines with J gene TRBJ2-1; TRBD2 matches 12 bases. V trimming: 10 bases; J trimming: 3 bases; junction bases outside the gene matches: 16. The CDR3 has 18 amino acids. Germline-derived CDR1 and CDR2 are MNHNS and SASEGT. The CDR3: CATRSALAGGVDYNEQFF. The CDR3 DNA is TGTGCCACCCGATCGGCACTAGCGGGGGGCGTGGACTACAATGAGCAGTTCTTC.

This clonotype occurred a few times. The CDR3 loop reads CASSLIGMSTDTQYF. The CDR3 coding sequence is TGCGCCAGCAGCTTGATCGGGATGAGCACAGATACGCAGTATTTT. The V call is TRBV5-1, the J call TRBJ2-3, with a tentative D call TRBD2 (5 bases). Germline CDR1 and CDR2: SGHRS and YFSETQ. V was clipped by 1 base and J by 0 bases, with 9 bases between them. CDR3 length: 15 residues.